The clone carrying this T cell receptor beta chain was recorded once. The antigen remains unidentified. This record belongs to a study of graft-versus-host responses after intestinal transplantation. Study-level information: Grafts were multivisceral, liver-intestinal, or isolated intestinal.

There are 18 residues in the CDR3. CDR1 and CDR2 from the germline V gene are MNHNS and SASEGT. V was shortened by 3 bases and J by 0 bases, with 19 bases between the two germline ends. Broader study findings: With peak circulating GvH clone levels came an association with early post-transplant HvG declines. The study found high graft-versus-host to host-versus-graft clonal ratios in allografts of patients with graft-donor T cell macrochimerism.

TCRdb's copy holds only in-frame clones and misses some; the assay was immunoSEQ multiplex PCR. The sample records 90,000 to 150,000 clones, approximately 95% being singletons. V and J are TRBV6-1 and TRBJ2-3; possibly TRBD2 for D (5 bases). The specimen comprised unstimulated CD4+ T cells sorted from spleen or lymph node cells, sampled before intestinal transplant. The receptor comes from a human donor who received an intestinal transplant. The CDR3 protein is CASSDFPAGINSTDTQYF. Here the CDR3 DNA reads TGTGCCAGCAGTGATTTCCCGGCGGGTATCAATAGCACAGATACGCAGTATTTT.